This T cell receptor beta chain was profiled in a study of tumor and adjacent non-tumor tissue in lung cancer. Three rounds of nested PCR, following a modified ARM-PCR protocol, produced the TCRbeta library. TCRdb analysed the multiplex PCR reads with MiXCR anew, one entry per CDR3 protein. The table shows some 93,000 distinct CDR3 sequences, with less than 80% occurring only once. No cell sorting was done before RNA was extracted from the tissue. Germline CDR1 is SQVTM and CDR2 is ANQGSEA. This CDR3 contains 15 residues. Turning to this clonotype: One junction end disagrees with the germline gene, perhaps due to a read error.

The specimen sequenced was lung tumor tissue. This sequence was found in a man between 60 and 75 years old with non-small cell lung cancer. This sequence joins TRBV29-1 and TRBJ1-3; 7 nucleotides match TRBD1. The CDR3 region is CNIRAGQHSGNTLYF. CDR3 nucleotide sequence: TGCAACATTCGAGCGGGACAGCACTCTGGAAACACCTTATATTTT.